This T cell receptor (beta chain) was identified in a study of T cells in localized non-small cell lung cancer. General study findings and limits: Compared with tumor, uninvolved adjacent lung displayed greater T cell clonality, ranking highest overall.

Produced via immunoSEQ multiplex PCR; TCRdb's table is partial and in-frame only. The table has about 59,000 clones, approximately 93% seen once; the top ten hold around 20%. V was cut by 0 bases and J by 1 base, with 5 bases left in between. Germline CDR1 reads SGDLS; CDR2 reads YYNGEE. CDR3 size: 14 residues. This clone appeared a single time. Its antigen remains unidentified. The chain is built from TRBV9 and TRBJ2-1; D uncertain. The sample here was peripheral blood, taken before any cancer treatment. The TCR originated in a man aged 40-75 years with stage I lung adenocarcinoma. The CDR3 DNA reads as TGTGCCAGCAGCGTAGAGCAGTCCTACAATGAGCAGTTCTTC. Protein product: CASSVEQSYNEQFF.